A selection of T cell receptor beta chains follows, all from one sample in a study of blood T cell repertoires in COVID-19. Clones were sequenced by immunoSEQ multiplex PCR, and TCRdb holds only the in-frame ones, with some missing. The data show about 59,000 clones, with around 90% seen just once and about 17% held by the top ten. The sequenced sample consisted of peripheral blood. These receptors were taken from a man aged 80 or over with acute or convalescent COVID-19. Each CDR3 is given with its conserved first and last residue. D genes are given only for firm matches. Where a row states a size, it is once, few, many or the class of an expanded clone; other rows omit it.

clone size | D gene | J gene | V gene | CDR3 DNA | CDR3 protein
NA | TRBD1 | TRBJ1-6 | TRBV18 | TGTGCCAGCTCACCGACAGGGGGCGATTCACCCCTCCACTTT | CASSPTGGDSPLHF
NA | NA | TRBJ1-4 | TRBV15 | TGTGCCACCAGCAGAGTTGGCGGTGAAAAACTGTTTTTT | CATSRVGGEKLFF
NA | TRBD2 | TRBJ2-1 | TRBV30 | TGTGCCTGGAATCCTAGCGGGGGCTACAATGAGCAGTTCTTC | CAWNPSGGYNEQFF
NA | NA | TRBJ2-7 | TRBV6-5 | TGTGCCAGCAGTTACCAGGACAGTTCTTCCTACGAGCAGTACTTC | CASSYQDSSSYEQYF
NA | TRBD1 | TRBJ2-7 | TRBV5-4 | TGTGCCAGCAGCTTACAGGGGTCCTACGAGCAGTACTTC | CASSLQGSYEQYF
NA | NA | TRBJ2-3 | TRBV3-1/TRBV3-2 | TGTGCCAGCAGCCGAAGTCCCGGGACTGCCCAAGATACGCAGTATTTT | CASSRSPGTAQDTQYF
NA | NA | TRBJ2-5 | TRBV15 | TGTGCCACCAGCAGAACCCTAGGGAGACAGACCCAGTACTTC | CATSRTLGRQTQYF
NA | NA | TRBJ2-1 | TRBV19 | TGTGCCAGTAGTATACTGACTAGTGGGAACAATGAGCAGTTCTTC | CASSILTSGNNEQFF
NA | NA | TRBJ1-1 | TRBV7-9 | TGTGCCAGCAGCTTAGCCCAGGTGGCTTTCTTT | CASSLAQVAFF
NA | TRBD1 | TRBJ2-5 | TRBV6-2/TRBV6-3 | TGTGCCAGCAGTTATACAGGGGGCGGTGGGACCCAGTACTTC | CASSYTGGGGTQYF
NA | NA | TRBJ2-3 | TRBV5-5 | TGTGCCAGCAGCTTGGCAGGGGAGTTCGGGGGCACAGATACGCAGTATTTT | CASSLAGEFGGTDTQYF
NA | NA | TRBJ1-3 | TRBV5-1 | TGCGCCAGCAGCTTGTCCACAGCCTACTCTGGAAACACCATATATTTT | CASSLSTAYSGNTIYF
NA | NA | TRBJ2-7 | TRBV10-1 | TGCGCCAGCAGTGATCCAGGGGTCGACTACGAGCAGTACTTC | CASSDPGVDYEQYF
NA | NA | TRBJ2-5 | TRBV18 | TGTGCCAGCTCACCCCAGGGTCAAGAGACCCAGTACTTC | CASSPQGQETQYF
few | TRBD1 | TRBJ2-5 | TRBV19 | TGTGCCAGTAGTATAGAACCGGGACAGGGACAAGAGACCCAGTACTTC | CASSIEPGQGQETQYF
NA | NA | TRBJ1-6 | TRBV29-1 | TGCAGCGCTAGACAGGCGGCTAGTTCACCCCTCCACTTT | CSARQAASSPLHF
NA | TRBD1 | TRBJ2-7 | TRBV5-1 | TGCGCCAGCAGCGGGACAGGGGGACCCTACGAGCAGTACTTC | CASSGTGGPYEQYF
NA | TRBD2 | TRBJ2-1 | TRBV7-9 | TGTGCCAGCAGCTCCTCGGGCGGGGGGGCCAACAATGAGCAGTTCTTC | CASSSSGGGANNEQFF
NA | NA | TRBJ2-1 | TRBV7-2 | TGTGCCAGCAGCCCGGGCGGGGATTCCTACAATGAGCAGTTCTTC | CASSPGGDSYNEQFF
NA | TRBD1 | TRBJ2-7 | TRBV19 | TGTGCCAGTAGTATAGCCCGGGACAGACTCTACGAGCAGTACTTC | CASSIARDRLYEQYF
NA | NA | TRBJ2-3 | TRBV3-1/TRBV3-2 | TGTGCCAGCAGCCAAGGGGGTGGAGGTCGCACAGATACGCAGTATTTT | CASSQGGGGRTDTQYF
NA | NA | TRBJ1-1 | TRBV6-1 | TGTGCCAGCAGTGACCGGGGGACGGTGAACACTGAAGCTTTCTTT | CASSDRGTVNTEAFF
NA | NA | TRBJ2-7 | TRBV5-4 | TGTGCCAGCAGTCCGGAGGCGGGGCGAGCCTACGAGCAGTACTTC | CASSPEAGRAYEQYF
NA | NA | TRBJ2-7 | TRBV19 | TGTGCCAGTAGTACCCGGACAGATTCCTACGAGCAGTACTTC | CASSTRTDSYEQYF
NA | TRBD2 | TRBJ2-2 | TRBV19 | TGTGCCAGTGGAAGCGGGGGGTCGAACACCGGGGAGCTGTTTTTT | CASGSGGSNTGELFF
NA | NA | TRBJ1-2 | TRBV30 | TGTGCCTGGAGCAGGGAAGGGGGCTACACCTTC | CAWSREGGYTF
NA | NA | TRBJ2-1 | TRBV11-2 | TGTGCCAGCAGGACCCTCACAGGGAGAATCTACAATGAGCAGTTCTTC | CASRTLTGRIYNEQFF
NA | TRBD1 | TRBJ1-6 | TRBV4-2 | TGTGCCAGCAGCCAATCCGGACAGGAAAGCTCCTATAATTCACCCCTCCACTTT | CASSQSGQESSYNSPLHF
once | NA | TRBJ1-1 | TRBV3-1/TRBV3-2 | TGTGCCAGCAGCCCAGACCTAAACACTGAAGCTTTCTTT | CASSPDLNTEAFF
NA | NA | TRBJ1-6 | TRBV19 | TGTGCCAGTAGTCCCGGACAGTATAATTCACCCCTCCACTTT | CASSPGQYNSPLHF
NA | NA | TRBJ2-7 | TRBV5-4 | TGTGCCAGCAGCTTGGGTGCTAGTGGGTTCCTTTACGAGCAGTACTTC | CASSLGASGFLYEQYF
once | TRBD2 | TRBJ2-3 | TRBV5-1 | TGCGCCAGCAGGGTAGCGGGGGACATCACAGATACGCAGTATTTT | CASRVAGDITDTQYF
NA | NA | TRBJ1-4 | TRBV5-4 | TGTGCCAGCAGCTTCCAGGGGATTGGGGAAAAACTGTTTTTT | CASSFQGIGEKLFF
NA | NA | TRBJ2-1 | TRBV7-2 | TGTGCCAGCAGCTTAGGGAGGGTAGGCTACAATGAGCAGTTCTTC | CASSLGRVGYNEQFF
NA | TRBD1 | TRBJ1-5 | TRBV19 | TGTGCCAGTAGTCCAGACCAGGGGGCCGGGCAGCCCCAGCATTTT | CASSPDQGAGQPQHF
NA | TRBD1 | TRBJ2-1 | TRBV5-1 | TGCGCCAGCAGCTTAGGGACAGGGCCCTACAATGAGCAGTTCTTC | CASSLGTGPYNEQFF
NA | TRBD1 | TRBJ1-2 | TRBV6-4 | TGTGCCAGCAGTGACGGGACAGGGTGGGGCTACACCTTC | CASSDGTGWGYTF
NA | TRBD1 | TRBJ2-1 | TRBV11-2 | TGTGCCAGCAGCAAATTTACCGGGACAGGGATTATCAATGAGCAGTTCTTC | CASSKFTGTGIINEQFF
NA | TRBD1 | TRBJ1-1 | TRBV9 | TGTGCCAGCAGCCCCTCAGACAGGGTGGGAACTGAAGCTTTCTTT | CASSPSDRVGTEAFF
NA | TRBD2 | TRBJ2-1 | TRBV7-2 | TGTGCCAGCAGCTTAGTAGCGGGGGGCTACAATGAGCAGTTCTTC | CASSLVAGGYNEQFF
NA | TRBD1 | TRBJ2-2 | TRBV18 | TGTGCCAGCTCACGCGTAGGGGGCGAAGCCGGGGAGCTGTTTTTT | CASSRVGGEAGELFF
NA | NA | TRBJ1-1 | TRBV7-2 | TGTGCCAGCAGCCCGACGGGGAACACTGAAGCTTTCTTT | CASSPTGNTEAFF
NA | NA | TRBJ1-5 | TRBV27 | TGTGCCAGCAGTCTGTACCCCCCGTCAACAGGGCAGCCCCAGCATTTT | CASSLYPPSTGQPQHF
NA | TRBD2 | TRBJ2-1 | TRBV6-2/TRBV6-3 | TGTGCCAGCAGCCTATATAGCGGGGGAAATGAGCAGTTCTTC | CASSLYSGGNEQFF
NA | TRBD1 | TRBJ1-1 | TRBV19 | TGTGCCAGTAGTCCCCGGGACAGGACGAACACTGAAGCTTTCTTT | CASSPRDRTNTEAFF
NA | NA | TRBJ1-2 | TRBV28 | TGTGCCAGCAGACCACCCCCTACTGATGGCTACACCTTC | CASRPPPTDGYTF
few | TRBD2 | TRBJ2-4 | TRBV19 | TGTGCCAGTAGTAACACGGTTAGCGGGGGCCCGTACTTC | CASSNTVSGGPYF
NA | NA | TRBJ1-4 | TRBV19 | TGTGCCAGTACAACTGGGGAGGGGCCGGTCATGGAACTGTTTTTT | CASTTGEGPVMELFF
NA | NA | TRBJ1-1 | TRBV6-1 | TGTGCCAGCAGTGAACGAGTGGGGGCTAGGACTGAAGCTTTCTTT | CASSERVGARTEAFF
NA | TRBD1 | TRBJ1-6 | TRBV27 | TGTGCCAGCAGTTTATGGTACAGGGGGTCGTCACCCCTCCACTTT | CASSLWYRGSSPLHF
NA | NA | TRBJ1-6 | TRBV2 | TGTGCCAGCAGTGAGGCTGGTGGCAATTCACCCCTCCACTTT | CASSEAGGNSPLHF
NA | TRBD1 | TRBJ1-2 | TRBV12-3/TRBV12-4 | TGTGCCAGCAGTCTCGCCGGGACAGAGGGCTACACCTTC | CASSLAGTEGYTF
few | NA | TRBJ1-6 | TRBV6-5 | TGTGCCAGCAGTTACACAACAGGGTCTAATTCACCCCTCCACTTT | CASSYTTGSNSPLHF
NA | NA | TRBJ2-3 | TRBV18 | TGTGCCAGCTCACGATCGTTACAGGGAATCACAGATACGCAGTATTTT | CASSRSLQGITDTQYF
medium-sized | TRBD1 | TRBJ2-5 | TRBV7-9 | TGTGCCAGCAGCGCCTCCGGGACAGGGGGCGGAAAGACCCAGTACTTC | CASSASGTGGGKTQYF